This TCR beta chain comes out of a study of blood T cell repertoires in COVID-19. For the study at large: Specimens from acute and convalescent COVID-19 originated in the United States, Italy and Spain. Sources were T cells, B-cell-depleted T cells, or PBMCs; the material itself was cDNA or gDNA.

V was pared by 1 base and J by 1 base, with 8 bases between. CDR3 size: 15 residues. The germline V gene has CDR1 GTSNPN and CDR2 SVGIG (reference sequence). Study processing details: Estimation of nucleated cell counts was performed using reference gene primer amplification. Assay: immunoSEQ multiplex PCR; the TCRdb copy retains only in-frame clones and omits some. The V and J calls and clone size were taken over from that table, and D and trimming were inferred from the DNA. The sample includes about 36,000 clones, over 60% seen only once; the top ten take 2%. The clonotype comes from a man aged 55 to 70 with active COVID-19. J is TRBJ2-6 and V is TRBV30; no definite D call. The sample taken for sequencing was peripheral blood. Written as DNA, the CDR3 is TGTGCCTGGAGTGACGTGAGATCTGGGGCCAACGTCCTGACTTTC. As protein: CAWSDVRSGANVLTF.